This T cell receptor (beta chain) was profiled in a study of blood T cell repertoires in COVID-19. About the research overall: Acute and convalescent COVID-19 samples came from the United States, Italy and Spain. Sample material is recorded as cDNA or gDNA derived from T cells, B-cell-depleted T cells, or PBMCs.

Original data processing: From reference gene primer amplification, estimates of nucleated cell counts were derived. TCRdb keeps only in-frame clones here, not all; method: immunoSEQ multiplex PCR. That table supplies the V and J calls and clone size; D and trimming were determined from the DNA. The sample includes around 170,000 clones, roughly 80% of them seen just once. V lost 3 bases and J lost 3, with 15 bases in between. Germline assignment: CDR1 SGHRS and CDR2 YFSETQ. CDR3 length: 16 residues. Sequences were obtained from peripheral blood. V is TRBV5-1 and J is TRBJ1-4; D is ambiguous. This sequence originates from a middle-aged woman with acute or convalescent COVID-19. For the CDR3, the DNA is TGCGCCAGCAGCTCAATAAACACGGACTCTAATGAAAAACTGTTTTTT. Residues: CASSSINTDSNEKLFF. The whole variable domain, filled in from reference TRBV5-1 and TRBJ1-4, reads KAGVTQTPRYLIKTRGQQVTLSCSPISGHRSVSWYQQTPGQGLQFLFEYFSETQRNKGNFPGRFSGRQFSNSRSEMNVSTLELGDSALYLCASSSINTDSNEKLFFGSGTQLSVL.